This T cell receptor (beta chain) was obtained from a study of T cells in Graves' hyperthyroidism and ophthalmopathy. Study-wide context: It was at initial diagnosis, before any treatment, that peripheral blood was collected.

This clonotype was detected ten times or more. Authors of the study amplified TCR beta CDR3 regions from RNA transcripts. First-round RT-PCR with HTBI primers amplified the TCR CDR3 region. TCRdb passed the multiplex PCR reads through MiXCR, listing each CDR3 protein once. The table has hundreds of thousands of distinct CDR3 sequences, about 15% seen once. This TCR came from a young woman with Graves' hyperthyroidism that later progressed to Graves' ophthalmopathy. Specimen: blood.

Written as DNA, the CDR3 is TGCAGTGCTAGACCTCCGGGACTAGCGGGCCCCCTCGACTCCTACGAGCAGTACTTC. It is translated as CSARPPGLAGPLDSYEQYF. The rearrangement joins TRBV20-1 to TRBJ2-7; 12 bases are a match to TRBD2. CDR3 size: 19 residues. After removal of 2 bases from V and 0 bases from J, the junction contained 14 bases not matched to a gene. Germline V gene sequence: CDR1 DFQATT, CDR2 SNEGSKA (reference sequence).